This T cell receptor beta chain was profiled in a study of identical twins (dated by TCRdb to about 2016). For the study in its entirety: The study deep-sequenced TCR alpha and beta repertoires from monozygotic twins, unrelated adults of various ages and cord blood to test whether fetal clonotypes persist. To rule out contamination, replicate twin experiments were performed at different times with different library preparation protocols. What the study reported, not specific to this receptor: In beta out-of-frame sequences, excess twin sharing was weaker, because having fewer shared sequences lowered the signal-to-noise ratio. Recombination models systematically underestimated out-of-frame TCR alpha sharing in monozygotic twins but agreed with sharing between unrelated individuals. Because the same donors could not be followed over many years, the conclusions relied on cross-sectional statistical analysis. Zero-insertion analyses could be partly confounded by invariant T cells such as MAIT and iNKT, though diverse VJ usage argued against such confounding for most clonotypes. Out-of-frame TCR alpha sequences shared between twins showed an excess of low generation-probability sequences compared with coincidental sharing between unrelated individuals. Fewer insertions were carried by abundant cord blood beta clonotypes; a weaker similar trend was observed in young adult naive repertoires, while no such trend was observed in memory repertoires.

The receptor library was made with 5' RACE. Sequencing instrument: Illumina HiSeq 2000. A universal primer binding site was introduced by template switching, and a unique molecular identifier was present in the final cDNA, enabling accurate counting of TCR cDNA molecules. Specific primers in the conserved constant-segment region were used to synthesize first-strand cDNA for the TCR alpha and beta chains. To control for contamination, each cDNA library was double barcoded with a SMART-Mk sample barcode plus Illumina barcodes. TruSeq adapter sequences and Illumina sample barcodes were added in two successive PCR steps. Sequencing of the TCR alpha and beta cDNA libraries was done on the Illumina HiSeq platform using custom primers. The study's processing was this. Raw reads were processed with MiGEC to extract unique molecular identifiers, and MiXCR was used to determine CDR3 positions. Recombination models were inferred per individual with the repgenHMM and IGoR tools using an EM algorithm. Shared clonotype analysis was performed with the tcR package in R, normalizing sharing by the product of cloneset sizes. To study raw recombination without the effects of thymic and clonal selection, out-of-frame nonproductive sequences were analyzed. TCRdb itself trimmed the public reads at Q25 with fastp, ran MiXCR and retained productive beta chains. CDR3 protein duplicates are merged, each entry listing the most common genes and DNA. The V and J calls shown here were made by TCRdb, not taken from the authors' results. This sample lists about 340,000 distinct CDR3 sequences; about 12% were detected once. The biggest ten clones account for approximately 7.6% of the sample.

On this clonotype: Its antigen is still unknown. Base qualities are missing; no much larger clone stands one base away.

Only healthy Caucasian donors were included. Three pairs of female monozygotic twins, all aged about 18 to 29 years, were included in the twin cohort. Positive isolation kits from Invitrogen were used to isolate CD4+ and CD8+ T cell populations. Sequences DFQATT (CDR1) and SNEGSKA (CDR2) are obtained from the germline V gene (reference sequence). Unmatched junction bases come to 7, with V trimmed by 6 bases and J by 3 bases. The CDR3 sequence holds 13 residues, the cysteine and valine included. Here the CDR3 DNA is all that survives: 39 bases in frame from base 1. These data also featured in a second study, about yellow fever vaccine responses in identical twins. The second study's authors report: The authors reported that the T cell response to vaccination in identical twins appeared partly convergent and partly personalized. In the study, vaccine-responding T cell clones were precisely tracked in identical twins.

The receptor's source is a woman between 18 and 30 years old in good health. The V and J segments used are TRBV20-1 and TRBJ2-7; 8 of the junction bases match TRBD2. Sequencing input: CD8+ T cells sorted from blood. CDR3 region: CSARPSGGYEQYV. In nucleotides, the sequence is TGCAGTGCCAGGCCCAGCGGGGGCTACGAGCAGTACGTC.